The present TCR beta chain was sequenced within a study of control samples from healthy donors and cancer patients. Sequencing was performed with immunoSEQ multiplex PCR; in TCRdb, only in-frame clones are kept and a portion is missing. The sample yields over 150,000 clones, around 92% seen once. Germline assignment: CDR1 SGDLS and CDR2 YYNGEE. This CDR3 is 13 amino acids long. Between the trimmed V and J ends, which lost 0 bases and 5 bases, there was a span of 8 bases. What was sequenced was blood. The source is a woman in her 40s in good health. The chain couples TRBV9 to TRBJ2-5; D ambiguous. This CDR3 is CASSVGILETQYF. The CDR3 nucleotides read TGTGCCAGCAGCGTAGGGATTTTGGAGACCCAGTACTTC. Full variable domain (rest looked up from reference TRBV9 and TRBJ2-5): DSGVTQTPKHLITATGQRVTLRCSPRSGDLSVYWYQQSLDQGLQFLIQYYNGEERAKGNILERFSAQQFPDLHSELNLSSLELGDSALYFCASSVGILETQYFGPGTRLLVL.